Sequencing of this T cell receptor beta chain was carried out in a study of blood T cell repertoires in COVID-19. Produced via immunoSEQ multiplex PCR; TCRdb's table is partial and in-frame only. Of over 200,000 clones in the sample, approximately 84% were seen once. This clone was observed a single time. The specimen was peripheral blood. This sequence originates from a man aged 40-49 years with active or convalescent COVID-19.

The CDR3 DNA reads TGCAGCGTTGCCGTAGGGGCACAAGAGACCCAGTACTTC. Its translation is CSVAVGAQETQYF. This chain connects TRBV29-1 to TRBJ2-5, with a tentative D call TRBD1 (5 bases). The germline CDR1 and CDR2 sequences are SQVTM and ANQGSEA. V shed 4 bases and J shed 2 bases, with 11 bases lying between them. The CDR3 length is 13 residues.